The rows below give T cell receptor beta chains drawn from one sample of a study of tumor and adjacent non-tumor tissue in lung cancer. Each CDR3 protein gets one entry after TCRdb re-called the multiplex PCR reads with MiXCR. The sample contains around 210,000 distinct CDR3 sequences, 70% to 75% of which appear only once. Material: lung tumor tissue. These receptors came from a man between 60 and 70 years old with non-small cell lung cancer. The CDR3 runs from the conserved cysteine through the conserved F or W. Each record gives: D gene, V gene, J gene, clone size, CDR3 DNA, CDR3 protein. The D gene is left open where the match is weak. Only some rows state a clone size, as once, few, many or a class for expanded clones.

TRBD1,TRBV12-3/TRBV12-4,TRBJ2-5,many,TGTGCCAGCAGGTCCGGGACAGGTTTTCAAGAGACCCAGTACTTC,CASRSGTGFQETQYF
TRBD2,TRBV11-2,TRBJ2-1,NA,TGTGCCAGCACCCCTATTTTACTAGCGGGGGTCAATGAGCAGTTCTTC,CASTPILLAGVNEQFF
NA,TRBV6-2/TRBV6-3,TRBJ2-2,few,TGTGCCACTCACTACCCCGGGACAACGAACACCGGGGAGCTGTTTTTT,CATHYPGTTNTGELFF
NA,TRBV6-1,TRBJ2-2,NA,TGTGCCAACAATCGTAAGGACGGATTGGGGACCGGGGAGCTGTTCTTT,CANNRKDGLGTGELFF
NA,TRBV20-1,TRBJ1-3,NA,TGCAGTGCTAGGGTGGCGAGCTCTGGAAACACCATATATTTC,CSARVASSGNTIYF
TRBD1,TRBV11-3,TRBJ2-2,NA,TGTGTCAGCAGTCCCAGGACAGGTGCTTTAACCGGGGAGCTGTTTTTT,CVSSPRTGALTGELFF
TRBD1,TRBV11-1,TRBJ2-6,NA,TGTGCCAGCAGCCAGAAGGGACAGGACTACTCTGGGGCCAACGTCCTGACTTTC,CASSQKGQDYSGANVLTF
NA,TRBV11-1,TRBJ2-3,NA,TGTGCCAGCGGCTTAGTCTACAGCGACACAGATACGCAGTGTTTT,CASGLVYSDTDTQCF
NA,TRBV5-5,TRBJ1-1,NA,TGTGCCAGCAGCTACAGGGTGAACACTGGAGCTTTCTTT,CASSYRVNTGAFF
NA,TRBV12-3/TRBV12-4,TRBJ2-7,NA,TGTGCCAGCAGTTTCCGCGGCTACGAGCAGCACTTC,CASSFRGYEQHF
TRBD2,TRBV11-3,TRBJ2-1,NA,TGTGCCAGCAGCTTAGAATTAACTAGCGGAGAGCAGTTCTTC,CASSLELTSGEQFF
NA,TRBV30,TRBJ2-6,few,TGTGCCTGGACCAAACAATCTCTCGGGGCCAACGTCCTGACTTTC,CAWTKQSLGANVLTF
NA,TRBV20-1,TRBJ1-3,NA,TGCATTGCTCGGAGACCTGGAAGCACCATATATTTT,CIARRPGSTIYF
NA,TRBV6-6,TRBJ1-2,few,TGTGCCAGCAGTTATTTGGGAGGGGGAGGTGGCTACACCTTC,CASSYLGGGGGYTF
NA,TRBV6-6,TRBJ1-2,NA,TGTGCCAGCAAAGGACTAAACTATGGCTACACCTTC,CASKGLNYGYTF
TRBD1,TRBV12-3/TRBV12-4,TRBJ1-3,NA,TGTGCCAGCAGTTTGGAACAGGGGAGCACCATATATTTT,CASSLEQGSTIYF
NA,TRBV4-2,TRBJ1-1,NA,TGTGCCAGTACCCCCCGAGACCAGGACACTGAAGCTTTCTTT,CASTPRDQDTEAFF
TRBD2,TRBV13,TRBJ2-1,NA,TGTGCCAGCAGCTTTAGCGGGAGGCGGTCCTACAATGAGCAGTTCTTC,CASSFSGRRSYNEQFF
NA,TRBV11-3,TRBJ1-1,NA,TGTGCCAGCAGCTACGAGTACACTGAAGTTTTCTTT,CASSYEYTEVFF
NA,TRBV6-5,TRBJ2-7,NA,TGCGCCAGCGACAATGGGAGAGTCGCTCGCTACGAGCAGTACTTC,CASDNGRVARYEQYF
NA,TRBV5-6,TRBJ1-1,NA,TGTGCCAGCAGCTGGCACACTGAATCTTTCTTT,CASSWHTESFF
TRBD2,TRBV5-4,TRBJ2-3,NA,TGTGCCAGCAGCCCTTCCGGGAGGAACACAGATACGCAGTATTTT,CASSPSGRNTDTQYF